This T cell receptor (beta chain) was captured by sequencing in a study of CD8 T cells in Susac syndrome. Background on the study: Clinical remission applied to under 10 sequenced Susac syndrome patients, and roughly 6 had active disease.

RNA was extracted with the RNeasy kit, and a quantity of about 0.45 to 1 ug was reverse transcribed using random hexamers. An immunoSEQ multiplex PCR generated amplified TCR beta CDR3 products spanning 54 Vbeta and 13 Jbeta. MiXCR, applied by TCRdb to the immunoSEQ multiplex PCR reads, yields one record per CDR3 protein. This sample has about 130,000 distinct CDR3 sequences; 90% to 95% occur once, and the top ten carry more than 0.2%. In Susac syndrome patients, recently defined diagnostic criteria for definite or probable disease were met. TEMRA cells underwent FACS enrichment and CD8+ and CD4+ T cells underwent negative isolation. Per germline, CDR1 GTSNPN and CDR2 SVGIG (reference sequence). Trimming cost V 5 bases and J 4 bases, with 14 bases left between them. The CDR3 is made up of 14 amino acids.

The chain joins TRBV30 to TRBJ2-2; either TRBD1 or TRBD2 may supply D (5 bases each). The sequence was obtained from a human donor with Susac syndrome. Source material: CD8+ T cells from PBMCs. DNA for the CDR3: TGTGCCTGGTCCGGGACGGGCGGCACCGGGGAGCTGTTTTTT. Translation gives CAWSGTGGTGELFF. Full variable domain (missing parts from reference TRBV30 and TRBJ2-2): SQTIHQWPATLVQPVGSPLSLECTVEGTSNPNLYWYRQAAGRGLQLLFYSVGIGQISSEVPQNLSASRPQDRQFILSSKKLLLSDSGFYLCAWSGTGGTGELFFGEGSRLTVL.